This TCR beta chain was recorded in a study of OX40 agonist ivuxolimab in advanced cancers. V lost 0 bases, J lost 2 bases, and 9 bases lay in between. This CDR3 spans 15 amino acids. The germline gives CDR1 SGHDT, CDR2 YYEEEE. TCRdb keeps only in-frame clones here, not all; method: immunoSEQ multiplex PCR. The sample lists 75,000 to 80,000 clones; over 75% were seen once. This receptor was taken from an adult with an advanced solid tumor such as melanoma, head and neck, liver or kidney cancer. V usage is TRBV5-6 and J usage is TRBJ2-1, with D maybe TRBD2 (6 bases). The sequencing here drew on CD4+ or CD8+ T cells sorted from blood, taken in a trial of the OX40 agonist ivuxolimab. The CDR3 DNA follows: TGTGCCAGCAGCTTGGGACTAGGGACCTACAATGAGCAGTTCTTC. This gives the protein CASSLGLGTYNEQFF.